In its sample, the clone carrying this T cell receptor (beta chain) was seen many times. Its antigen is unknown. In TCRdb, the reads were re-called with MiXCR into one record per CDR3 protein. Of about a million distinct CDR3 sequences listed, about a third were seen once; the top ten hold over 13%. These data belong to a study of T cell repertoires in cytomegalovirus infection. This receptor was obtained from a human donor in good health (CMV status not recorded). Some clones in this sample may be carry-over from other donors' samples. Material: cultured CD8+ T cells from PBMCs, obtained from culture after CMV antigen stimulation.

The CDR3 DNA is TGTGCCAGCAGCGTGACAGGGGCCCTCGTCTCTGGAAACACCATATATTTT. Translated, it gives CASSVTGALVSGNTIYF. This chain connects TRBV7-2 to TRBJ1-3, with 8 nucleotides matching TRBD1. With 5 bases clipped from V and 0 bases from J, the junction kept 9 bases outside the gene matches. The CDR3 contains 17 residues. CDR1 and CDR2 from the germline V gene are SGHTA and FQGNSA.